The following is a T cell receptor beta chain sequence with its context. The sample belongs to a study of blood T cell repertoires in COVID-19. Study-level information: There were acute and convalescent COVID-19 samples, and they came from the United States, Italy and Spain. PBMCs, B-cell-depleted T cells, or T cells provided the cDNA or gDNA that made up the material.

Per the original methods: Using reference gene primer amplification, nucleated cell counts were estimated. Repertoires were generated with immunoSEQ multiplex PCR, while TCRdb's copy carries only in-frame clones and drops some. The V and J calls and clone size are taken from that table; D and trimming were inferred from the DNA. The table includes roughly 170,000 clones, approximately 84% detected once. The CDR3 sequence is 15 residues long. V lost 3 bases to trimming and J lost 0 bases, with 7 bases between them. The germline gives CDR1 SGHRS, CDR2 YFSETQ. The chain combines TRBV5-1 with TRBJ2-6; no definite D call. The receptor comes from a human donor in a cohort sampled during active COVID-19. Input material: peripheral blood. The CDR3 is CASSSLLSGANVLTF. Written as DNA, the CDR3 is TGCGCCAGCAGCTCCCTACTCTCTGGGGCCAACGTCCTGACTTTC.